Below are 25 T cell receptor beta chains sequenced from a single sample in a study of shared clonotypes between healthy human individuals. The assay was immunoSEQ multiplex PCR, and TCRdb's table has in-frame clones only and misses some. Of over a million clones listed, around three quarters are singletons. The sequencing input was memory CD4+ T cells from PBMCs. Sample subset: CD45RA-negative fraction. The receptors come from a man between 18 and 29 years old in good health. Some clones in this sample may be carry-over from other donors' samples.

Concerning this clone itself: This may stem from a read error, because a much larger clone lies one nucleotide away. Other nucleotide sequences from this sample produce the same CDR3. CDR3 loop: CSASGQETQYF. CDR3 nucleotide sequence: TGCAGTGCTAGCGGACAAGAGACCCAGTACTTC. The chain employs TRBV20-1 and TRBJ2-5; D uncertain. The CDR3 has 11 amino acids. Germline lookup yields CDR1 DFQATT and CDR2 SNEGSKA (reference sequence). V was clipped by 3 bases and J by 2 bases, with 4 bases between them.

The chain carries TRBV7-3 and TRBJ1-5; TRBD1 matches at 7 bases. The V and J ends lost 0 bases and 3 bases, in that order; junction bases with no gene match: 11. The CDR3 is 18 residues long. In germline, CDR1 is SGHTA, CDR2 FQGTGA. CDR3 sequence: CASSLTGHWDSDNQPQHF. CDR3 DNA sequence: TGTGCCAGCAGCTTAACGGGACATTGGGACAGCGACAATCAGCCCCAGCATTTT.

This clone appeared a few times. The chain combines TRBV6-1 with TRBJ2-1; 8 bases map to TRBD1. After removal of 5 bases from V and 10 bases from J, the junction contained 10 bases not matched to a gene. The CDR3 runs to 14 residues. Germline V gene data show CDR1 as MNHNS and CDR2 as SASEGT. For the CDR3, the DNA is TGTGCCAGCAGTCCGGGACAGGTGACCTACGAGCAGTTCTTC. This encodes CASSPGQVTYEQFF.

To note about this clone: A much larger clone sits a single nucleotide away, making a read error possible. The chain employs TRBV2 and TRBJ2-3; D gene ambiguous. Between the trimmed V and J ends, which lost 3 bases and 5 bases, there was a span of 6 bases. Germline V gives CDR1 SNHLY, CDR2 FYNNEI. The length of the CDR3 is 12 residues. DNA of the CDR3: TGTGCCAGCAGTGATAGGGAAGATACGCAGTATTTT. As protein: CASSDREDTQYF.

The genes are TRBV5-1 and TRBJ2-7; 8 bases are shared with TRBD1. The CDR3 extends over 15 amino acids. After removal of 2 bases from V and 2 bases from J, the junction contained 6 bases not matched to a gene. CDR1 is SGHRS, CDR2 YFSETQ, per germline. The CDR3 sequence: CASSLSRGQAYEQYF. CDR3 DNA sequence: TGCGCCAGCAGCTTATCCAGGGGACAGGCCTACGAGCAGTACTTC.

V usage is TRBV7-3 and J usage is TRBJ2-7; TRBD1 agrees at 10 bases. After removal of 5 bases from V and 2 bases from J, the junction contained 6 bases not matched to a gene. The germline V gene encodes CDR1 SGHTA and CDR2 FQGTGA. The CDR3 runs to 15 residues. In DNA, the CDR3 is TGTGCCAGCAGCCCCACCGGGACAGGGGCCTACGAGCAGTACTTC. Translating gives CASSPTGTGAYEQYF.

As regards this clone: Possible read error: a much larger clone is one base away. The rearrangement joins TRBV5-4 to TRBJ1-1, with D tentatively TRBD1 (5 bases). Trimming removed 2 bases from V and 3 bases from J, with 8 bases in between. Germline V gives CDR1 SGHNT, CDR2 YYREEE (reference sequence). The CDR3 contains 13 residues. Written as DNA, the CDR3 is TGTGCCAGCAGCTTTGGGGGGGACACTGAAGCTTTCTTT. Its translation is CASSFGGDTEAFF. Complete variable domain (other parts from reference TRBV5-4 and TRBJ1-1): ETGVTQSPTHLIKTRGQQVTLRCSSQSGHNTVSWYQQALGQGPQFIFQYYREEENGRGNFPPRFSGLQFPNYSSELNVNALELDDSALYLCASSFGGDTEAFFGQGTRLTVV.

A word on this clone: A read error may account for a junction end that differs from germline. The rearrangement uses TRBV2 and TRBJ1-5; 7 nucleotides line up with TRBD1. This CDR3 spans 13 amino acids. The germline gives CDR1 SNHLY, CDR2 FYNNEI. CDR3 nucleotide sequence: TGTGCCAGCACTGAAAGGGGGCCTCAGCCCCAGCATTTT. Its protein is CASTERGPQPQHF.

The CDR3 sequence is CASSWGSTTQETQYF. The CDR3 DNA follows: TGTGCCAGCAGCTGGGGTAGCACAACTCAAGAGACCCAGTACTTC. This chain connects TRBV5-4 to TRBJ2-5; D ambiguous. Trimming stripped 3 bases from V and 2 bases from J, with 14 bases between. In germline, CDR1 is SGHNT, CDR2 YYREEE (reference sequence). The CDR3 has 15 amino acids. The entire variable domain, with the rest obtained from reference TRBV5-4 and TRBJ2-5, is as follows: ETGVTQSPTHLIKTRGQQVTLRCSSQSGHNTVSWYQQALGQGPQFIFQYYREEENGRGNFPPRFSGLQFPNYSSELNVNALELDDSALYLCASSWGSTTQETQYFGPGTRLLVL.

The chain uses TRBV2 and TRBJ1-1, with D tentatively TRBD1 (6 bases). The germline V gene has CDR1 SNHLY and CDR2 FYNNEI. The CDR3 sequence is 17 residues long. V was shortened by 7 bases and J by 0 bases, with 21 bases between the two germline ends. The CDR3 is CASIDPGASNMNTEAFF. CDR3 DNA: TGTGCCAGCATCGATCCAGGGGCGTCGAACATGAACACTGAAGCTTTCTTT.

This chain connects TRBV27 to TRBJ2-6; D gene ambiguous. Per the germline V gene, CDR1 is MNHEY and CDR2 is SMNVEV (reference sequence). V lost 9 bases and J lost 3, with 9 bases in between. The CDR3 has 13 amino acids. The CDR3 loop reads CASRGIGANVLTF. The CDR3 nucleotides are TGTGCCAGTCGTGGAATTGGGGCCAACGTCCTGACTTTC.

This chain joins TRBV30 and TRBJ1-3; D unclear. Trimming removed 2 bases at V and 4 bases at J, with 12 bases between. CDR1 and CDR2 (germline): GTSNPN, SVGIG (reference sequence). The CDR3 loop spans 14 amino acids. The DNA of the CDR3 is TGTGCCTGGAGTCGGAAAGGGTTCGGAAACACCATATATTTT. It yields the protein CAWSRKGFGNTIYF.

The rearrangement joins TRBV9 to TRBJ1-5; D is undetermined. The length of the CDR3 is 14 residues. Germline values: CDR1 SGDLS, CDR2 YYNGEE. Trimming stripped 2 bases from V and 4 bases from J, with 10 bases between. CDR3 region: CASSVGPVNQPQHF. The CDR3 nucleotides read TGTGCCAGCAGCGTCGGTCCAGTGAATCAGCCCCAGCATTTT. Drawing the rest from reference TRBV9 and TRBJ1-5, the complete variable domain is DSGVTQTPKHLITATGQRVTLRCSPRSGDLSVYWYQQSLDQGLQFLIQYYNGEERAKGNILERFSAQQFPDLHSELNLSSLELGDSALYFCASSVGPVNQPQHFGDGTRLSIL.

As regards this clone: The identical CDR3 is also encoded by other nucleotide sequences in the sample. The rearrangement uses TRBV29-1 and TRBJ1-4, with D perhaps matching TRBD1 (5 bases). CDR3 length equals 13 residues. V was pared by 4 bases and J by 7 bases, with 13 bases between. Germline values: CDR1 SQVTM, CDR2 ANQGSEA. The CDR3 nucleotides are TGCAGCGTTGCCCTTCAGGGTGGTGAAAAACTGTTTTTT. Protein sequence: CSVALQGGEKLFF.

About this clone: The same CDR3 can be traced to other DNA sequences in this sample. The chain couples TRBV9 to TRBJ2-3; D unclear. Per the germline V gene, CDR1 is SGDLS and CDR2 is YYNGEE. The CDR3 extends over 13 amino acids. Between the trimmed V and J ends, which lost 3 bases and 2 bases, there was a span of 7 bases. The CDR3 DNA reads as TGTGCCAGCAGCGCGACACCCACAGATACGCAGTATTTT. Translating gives CASSATPTDTQYF.

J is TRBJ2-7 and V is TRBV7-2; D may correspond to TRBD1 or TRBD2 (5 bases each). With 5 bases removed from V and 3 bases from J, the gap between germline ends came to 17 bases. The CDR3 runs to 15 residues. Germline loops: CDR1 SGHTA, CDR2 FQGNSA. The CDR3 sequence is CASSHKIGTYYEQYF. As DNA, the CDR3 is TGTGCCAGCAGCCACAAAATCGGGACCTACTACGAGCAGTACTTC.

CDR3 in DNA: TGTGCCAGCAGCCGCAGGGGGAACAGCAATCAGCCCCAGCATTTT. This sequence encodes CASSRRGNSNQPQHF. V and J are TRBV5-8 and TRBJ1-5; TRBD1 agrees at 7 bases. V was clipped by 4 bases and J by 1 base; unmatched bases: 5. Germline CDR1 is SGHTS and CDR2 is YDEGEE. The CDR3 covers 15 residues.

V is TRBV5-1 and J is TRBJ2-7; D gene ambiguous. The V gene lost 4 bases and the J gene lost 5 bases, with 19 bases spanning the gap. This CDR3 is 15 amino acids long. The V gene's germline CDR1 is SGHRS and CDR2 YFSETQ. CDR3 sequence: CASSPSGLLRDEQYF. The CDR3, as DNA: TGCGCCAGCAGCCCGTCAGGCCTACTTCGAGACGAGCAGTACTTC.

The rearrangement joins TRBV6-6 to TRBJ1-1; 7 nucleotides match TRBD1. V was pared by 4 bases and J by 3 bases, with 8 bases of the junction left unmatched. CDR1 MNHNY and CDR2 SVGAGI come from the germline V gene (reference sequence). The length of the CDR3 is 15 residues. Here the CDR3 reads CASSSTSGGHTEAFF. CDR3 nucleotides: TGTGCCAGCAGTTCCACATCAGGGGGGCACACTGAAGCTTTCTTT.

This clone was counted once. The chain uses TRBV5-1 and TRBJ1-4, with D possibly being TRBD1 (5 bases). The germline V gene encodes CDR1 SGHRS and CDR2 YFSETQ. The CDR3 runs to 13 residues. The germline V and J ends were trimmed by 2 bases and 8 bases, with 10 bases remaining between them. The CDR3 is CASSFQGGEKLFF. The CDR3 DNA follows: TGCGCCAGCAGCTTTCAGGGTGGAGAAAAACTGTTTTTT.

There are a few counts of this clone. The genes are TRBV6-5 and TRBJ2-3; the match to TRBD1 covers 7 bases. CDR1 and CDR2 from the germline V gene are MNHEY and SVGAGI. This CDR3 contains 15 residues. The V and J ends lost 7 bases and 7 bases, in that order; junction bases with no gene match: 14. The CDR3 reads CASTARTGGRNTQYF. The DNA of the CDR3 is TGTGCCAGCACCGCCCGGACAGGAGGAAGAAATACGCAGTATTTT.

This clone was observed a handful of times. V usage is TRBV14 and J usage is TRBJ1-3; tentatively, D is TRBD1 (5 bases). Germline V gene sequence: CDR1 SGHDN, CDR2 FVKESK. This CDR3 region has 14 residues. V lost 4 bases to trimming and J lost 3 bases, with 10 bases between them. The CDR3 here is CASSLGTLGNTIYF. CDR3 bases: TGTGCCAGCAGCCTCGGGACCCTTGGAAACACCATATATTTT. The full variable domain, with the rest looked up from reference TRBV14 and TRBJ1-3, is EAGVTQFPSHSVIEKGQTVTLRCDPISGHDNLYWYRRVMGKEIKFLLHFVKESKQDESGMPNNRFLAERTGGTYSTLKVQPAELEDSGVYFCASSLGTLGNTIYFGEGSWLTVV.

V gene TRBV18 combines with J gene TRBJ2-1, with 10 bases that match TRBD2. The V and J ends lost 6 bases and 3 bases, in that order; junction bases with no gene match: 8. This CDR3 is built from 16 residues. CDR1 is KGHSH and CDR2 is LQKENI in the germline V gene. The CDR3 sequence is CASSPSASGSYNEQFF. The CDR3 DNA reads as TGTGCCAGCTCCCCCTCCGCTAGCGGGAGCTACAATGAGCAGTTCTTC.

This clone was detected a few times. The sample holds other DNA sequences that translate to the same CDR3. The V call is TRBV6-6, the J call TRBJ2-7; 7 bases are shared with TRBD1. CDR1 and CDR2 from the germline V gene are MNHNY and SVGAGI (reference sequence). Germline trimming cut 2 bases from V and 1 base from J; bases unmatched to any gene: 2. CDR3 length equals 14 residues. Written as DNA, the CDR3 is TGTGCCAGCAGTTACGGGGGACAGTCCTACGAGCAGTACTTC. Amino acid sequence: CASSYGGQSYEQYF.

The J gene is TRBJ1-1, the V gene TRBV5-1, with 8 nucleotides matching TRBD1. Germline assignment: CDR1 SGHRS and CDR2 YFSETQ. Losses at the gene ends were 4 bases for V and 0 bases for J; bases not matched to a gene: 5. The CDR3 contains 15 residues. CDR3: CASSPGQGMNTEAFF. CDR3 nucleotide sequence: TGCGCCAGCAGCCCCGGACAGGGAATGAACACTGAAGCTTTCTTT.